This is a list of T cell receptor beta chains from one sample in a study of OX40 agonist ivuxolimab in advanced cancers. Data came from immunoSEQ multiplex PCR; TCRdb stores just in-frame clones and leaves some out. The sample contains some 70,000 clones, approximately 91% of which appear only once. The source was CD4+ or CD8+ T cells sorted from blood, collected in a trial of the OX40 agonist ivuxolimab. Every receptor here comes from an adult with an advanced solid tumor such as melanoma, head and neck, liver or kidney cancer. Each CDR3 is given with its conserved first and last residue. A D gene is named only where the DNA matches it firmly. Clone size is shown for a subset of rows, as once, few, many or a class of expanded clone.

.	TRBJ2-5	.	TRBV9	TGTGCCAGCAGCCCAAGAACAGTTTCGGAGACCCAGTACTTC	CASSPRTVSETQYF
.	TRBJ2-1	.	TRBV19	TGTGCCAGTATGAACAGACAGCTCTACAATGAGCAGTTCTTC	CASMNRQLYNEQFF
.	TRBJ2-7	TRBD2	TRBV27	TGTGCCAGCGGACTAGCGGGAGGGCCCCCCTCCTACGAGCAGTACTTC	CASGLAGGPPSYEQYF
.	TRBJ2-3	.	TRBV5-1	TGCGCCAGCAGCTTAGGGTTGGATACGCAGTATTTT	CASSLGLDTQYF
once	TRBJ1-2	TRBD1	TRBV30	TGTGCCTGGGCGGGACAGGGTATGTTCTTCGATGGCTACACCTTC	CAWAGQGMFFDGYTF
.	TRBJ2-3	TRBD2	TRBV9	TGTGCCAGCAGCGTAACTTCGGGACTAACCACAGATACGCAGTATTTT	CASSVTSGLTTDTQYF
.	TRBJ2-5	TRBD2	TRBV4-1	TGCGCCAGCAGCCCCTTCAGAACTAGCGGGAAGGTGGGTAAAGAGACCCAGTACTTC	CASSPFRTSGKVGKETQYF
few	TRBJ2-5	.	TRBV14	TGTGCCAGCAGCCAACTGAATAGACAGCAGGCTAGCCTTTACTTC	CASSQLNRQQASLYF
.	TRBJ2-1	TRBD2	TRBV19	TGTGCCAGCAAGTGGGGCGGGAGAAACGAGCAGTTCTTC	CASKWGGRNEQFF
.	TRBJ2-7	.	TRBV19	TGTGCCAGTAGTATAGTACCAGGGAGTCCCTACGAGCAGTACTTC	CASSIVPGSPYEQYF
.	TRBJ1-2	.	TRBV6-1	TGTGCCAGCAGTGAACAAGGGTTTTATGGCTACACCTTC	CASSEQGFYGYTF
.	TRBJ2-1	.	TRBV27	TGTGCCAGCACCAGACAGCCAGGAAGCTACAATGAGCAGTTCTTC	CASTRQPGSYNEQFF
.	TRBJ2-1	.	TRBV6-1	TGTGCCAGCCGTGGGACAGGGGCGGCTAGCGGGGGAACCAATGAGCAGTTCTTC	CASRGTGAASGGTNEQFF
.	TRBJ2-2	TRBD1	TRBV19	TGTGCCAGTAGTATAGGGCAGGGGGCCGGGGAGCTGTTTTTT	CASSIGQGAGELFF
.	TRBJ2-6	.	TRBV11-2	TGTGCCAGCAGCTTCTTAGGAGGGTCTGGGGCCAACGTCCTGACTTTC	CASSFLGGSGANVLTF
.	TRBJ1-2	.	TRBV28	TGTGCCAGTGCAGGGAGCTATGGCTACACCTTC	CASAGSYGYTF
.	TRBJ2-1	TRBD2	TRBV10-3	TGTGCCATCAGCGGGAGGGCCTCCAATGAGCAGTTCTTC	CAISGRASNEQFF
.	TRBJ2-7	.	TRBV30	TGTGCCTGGAGTACGCCAGGGGGGGGCGAGCAGTACTTC	CAWSTPGGGEQYF
few	TRBJ1-6	.	TRBV6-1	TGTGCCAGCAGCGCCGTAGGGGATTCACCCCTCCACTTT	CASSAVGDSPLHF
once	TRBJ2-4	.	TRBV27	TGTGCCACCTCAGTCCGTTTATGGAGACTAATTAGAAACATTCAGTACTTC	CATSVRLWRLIRNIQYF
.	TRBJ1-5	.	TRBV10-3	TGTGCCATCAGTGAGTCCATCCAGGCACTCAATCAGCCCCAGCATTTT	CAISESIQALNQPQHF
.	TRBJ1-2	.	TRBV28	TGTGCCACCGCTTTGGACAGTCATACGGGGGGCTACACCTTC	CATALDSHTGGYTF
.	TRBJ1-1	.	TRBV5-4	TGTGCCAGCAGCTTGGGGGAAACCGGCACTGAAGCTTTCTTT	CASSLGETGTEAFF
.	TRBJ1-1	TRBD1	TRBV6-1	TGTGCCAGCACAAAGACAGGGTTTGCCACTGAAGCTTTCTTT	CASTKTGFATEAFF
.	TRBJ1-1	TRBD1	TRBV7-2	TGTGCCAGCAGCTCCGGACAGGCGGCTGAAGCTTTCTTT	CASSSGQAAEAFF
.	TRBJ2-1	.	TRBV20-1	TGCAGTGCTAGAGCCTACAATGAGCAGTTCTTC	CSARAYNEQFF
.	TRBJ2-2	TRBD1	TRBV5-4	TGTGCCAGCGTGGGGGAAACCGGGACAGGGAACACCGGGGAGCTGTTTTTT	CASVGETGTGNTGELFF
.	TRBJ2-7	TRBD1	TRBV5-6	TGTGCCAGCAGCTCGACAGGGGGGCCCTTCGAGCAGTACTTC	CASSSTGGPFEQYF
few	TRBJ1-1	.	TRBV25-1	TGTGCCAGCAGTGAAGGGGGTCTTACTGAAGCTTTCTTT	CASSEGGLTEAFF
.	TRBJ1-5	TRBD1	TRBV5-6	TGTGCCAGCAGCTTTCACACGACAGGGACGACCCAGCATTTT	CASSFHTTGTTQHF
.	TRBJ2-5	.	TRBV5-1	TGCGCCAGCAGCTTGCAAGAGACCCAGTACTTC	CASSLQETQYF
.	TRBJ2-6	.	TRBV2	TGTGCCAGCCAAGGGGGACGGCACTCTGGGGCCAACGTCCTGACTTTC	CASQGGRHSGANVLTF
.	TRBJ2-1	.	TRBV4-3	TGCGCCAGCAGCCAAGAGCGGGGGCAGGGGAGGTATGAGCAGTTCTTC	CASSQERGQGRYEQFF
.	TRBJ2-1	TRBD2	TRBV7-9	TGTGCCAGCAAAATTAGCGGGGGGTCCTACAATGAGCAGTTCTTC	CASKISGGSYNEQFF
.	TRBJ2-7	TRBD1	TRBV5-5	TGTGCCAGCACCCTATTTGGACAGGAGGTCGGGGAGCAGTACTTC	CASTLFGQEVGEQYF
.	TRBJ1-1	.	TRBV11-2	TGTGCCAGCAGCTCCACACGGGGGACTGCCGAAGCTTTCTTT	CASSSTRGTAEAFF
.	TRBJ2-5	TRBD2	TRBV7-2	TGTGCCAGCAGCTCCCATAGCGGGAGCCAAGAGACCCAGTACTTC	CASSSHSGSQETQYF
.	TRBJ1-5	TRBD1	TRBV6-6	TGTGCCAGCAGGCAGACAGGGGGTAGCAATCAGCCCCAGCATTTT	CASRQTGGSNQPQHF
.	TRBJ2-1	.	TRBV10-1	TGCGCCAGCAGTGGGAGGGCCCTAGGAGGTGAGCAGTTCTTC	CASSGRALGGEQFF
.	TRBJ2-7	.	TRBV4-1	TGCGCCAGCAGCCGAGGGTCGCTTACCTACGAGCAGTACTTC	CASSRGSLTYEQYF
.	TRBJ2-7	TRBD1	TRBV2	TGTGCCAGCAGTGGACAGGGGTACGAGCAGTACTTC	CASSGQGYEQYF
.	TRBJ1-5	.	TRBV27	TGTGCCAGCAGTTTATACAGAAGCAATCAGCCCCAGCATTTT	CASSLYRSNQPQHF
.	TRBJ2-1	TRBD2	TRBV5-6	TGTGCCAGCAGCTTGGGACTAGCGGGAATAAGGAATGAGCAGTTCTTC	CASSLGLAGIRNEQFF
.	TRBJ2-5	TRBD2	TRBV18	TGTGCCAGCTCACCAGTAGCGGGAGAAGAGACCCAGTACTTC	CASSPVAGEETQYF
.	TRBJ1-1	TRBD1	TRBV28	TGTGCCAGCCCTTCACTCGCACCTCAGGGGGCAGCTGAAGCTTTCTTT	CASPSLAPQGAAEAFF
.	TRBJ1-3	TRBD1	TRBV6-1	TGTGCCAGCAGTGAAGCACGACAGGGGCTACGCTCTGGAAACACCATATATTTT	CASSEARQGLRSGNTIYF
.	TRBJ2-3	TRBD2	TRBV7-9	TGTGCCAGCAGACAAGGACTAGCGGGAGTTAAAGATACGCAGTATTTT	CASRQGLAGVKDTQYF
.	TRBJ1-1	.	TRBV30	TGTGCCTGGAGTCCGGCCGGGCACCAGAACACTGAAGCTTTCTTT	CAWSPAGHQNTEAFF
.	TRBJ1-2	.	TRBV21-1	TGTGCCAGCAGCAAAACATTGGGGGGTCAGGGGGCTAACTATGGCTACACCTTC	CASSKTLGGQGANYGYTF
few	TRBJ1-2	.	TRBV19	TGTGCCAGTAGTACGTCGATGGGGGGCTATGGCTACACCTTC	CASSTSMGGYGYTF
.	TRBJ2-3	.	TRBV11-3	TGTGCCAGCAGCTTAGCCGGTGGGTCAGATACGCAGTATTTT	CASSLAGGSDTQYF
.	TRBJ1-4	.	TRBV5-4	TGTGCCAGCAGCTTGGGACAGGCCAAGCAGGAAAAACTGTTTTTT	CASSLGQAKQEKLFF
.	TRBJ1-2	TRBD1	TRBV28	TGTGCCAGCAGTCTCCCAAACCAGGGGGCAGCGGTTGGCTACACCTTC	CASSLPNQGAAVGYTF
.	TRBJ2-7	TRBD2	TRBV7-2	TGTGCCAGCAGCTTATCGAGGAGCGGGAGTGGAGAGCAGTACTTC	CASSLSRSGSGEQYF
.	TRBJ2-3	.	TRBV7-9	TGTGCCAGCAGCTTAGCTCGGACCATATCAGATACGCAGTATTTT	CASSLARTISDTQYF
once	TRBJ2-2	TRBD1	TRBV5-1	TGCGCCAGCAGCACCGGGGACAGGGACACCGGGGAGCTGTTTTTT	CASSTGDRDTGELFF
.	TRBJ1-3	TRBD1	TRBV18	TGTGCCAGCTCACCGAATTTGGCAGGGGGTTCCTCTGGAAACACCATATATTTT	CASSPNLAGGSSGNTIYF